One sample yielded the 14 T cell receptor beta chains listed below, sequenced in a study of T cell clonotyping in hematopoietic cell transplantation. Clones were read by immunoSEQ multiplex PCR, and TCRdb kept only the in-frame ones, dropping some. The sample carries over 10,000 clones, 40% to 60% recorded once. Sample: peripheral blood mononuclear cells. The receptor source for this set is a man aged 50-60 years in good health. Some clones in this sample may be carry-over from other donors' samples.

The table lists this clone with a few counts. This rearrangement joins TRBV6-5 to TRBJ2-4; weak D call: TRBD2 (5 bases). Trimming removed 7 bases from V and 5 bases from J, with 6 bases in between. Germline CDR1 reads MNHEY; CDR2 reads SVGAGI. The CDR3 totals 11 residues. CDR3 region: CASKRENIQYF. As DNA, the CDR3 is TGTGCCAGCAAGAGGGAAAACATTCAGTACTTC.

This chain uses TRBV30 with TRBJ1-2, with D perhaps TRBD1 (6 bases). Germline-derived CDR1 and CDR2 are GTSNPN and SVGIG (reference sequence). V was pared by 3 bases and J by 8 bases, with 16 bases between. The CDR3 runs to 13 residues. The CDR3 sequence is CAWRERGERGYTF. Written as DNA, the CDR3 is TGTGCCTGGAGGGAAAGGGGGGAGAGGGGCTACACCTTC.

The chain employs TRBV5-6 and TRBJ2-1; TRBD2 agrees at 11 bases. V dropped 7 bases and J dropped 3; count of bases not matched to a gene: 9. CDR1 SGHDT and CDR2 YYEEEE come from the germline V gene. The CDR3 spans 16 residues. CDR3 DNA: TGTGCCAGCCAGGGGAAGGGGACTAGCGGCTACAATGAGCAGTTCTTC. It is translated as CASQGKGTSGYNEQFF.

The rearrangement uses TRBV6-5 and TRBJ1-5, with D uncertain. CDR3 size: 13 residues. In germline, CDR1 is MNHEY, CDR2 SVGAGI. V was cut by 3 bases and J by 4 bases, with 7 bases left in between. CDR3 loop: CASSYGRNQPQHF. CDR3 bases: TGTGCCAGCAGTTATGGGCGAAATCAGCCCCAGCATTTT.

V gene TRBV7-9 combines with J gene TRBJ2-6; D call uncertain. The CDR3 is 14 amino acids. Trimming took 7 bases from V and 3 from J, leaving 10 bases between them. Germline CDR1 reads SEHNR; CDR2 reads FQNEAQ (reference sequence). The CDR3 reads CASTVVGGANVLTF. CDR3 coding DNA: TGTGCCAGCACCGTAGTGGGTGGGGCCAACGTCCTGACTTTC.

This clone came up a few times. The chain recombines TRBV30 with TRBJ1-2, with D possibly being TRBD1 (5 bases). CDR1 GTSNPN and CDR2 SVGIG come from the germline V gene (reference sequence). The V gene lost 0 bases and the J gene lost 6 bases, with 8 bases spanning the gap. The length of the CDR3 is 12 residues. The CDR3 nucleotides are TGTGCCTGGAGTGTATTCAGGGATGGCTACACCTTC. Its translation is CAWSVFRDGYTF.

The rearrangement links TRBV7-2 to TRBJ2-7; a possible D gene is TRBD1 (5 bases). V lost 1 base to trimming and J lost 3 bases, with 16 bases between them. Germline V lookup: CDR1 SGHTA, CDR2 FQGNSA. The CDR3 extends over 16 amino acids. The CDR3 protein is CASSLEGSRAIYEQYF. The DNA for the CDR3 is TGTGCCAGCAGCTTAGAGGGCAGCAGGGCCATCTACGAGCAGTACTTC.

The chain combines TRBV6-6 with TRBJ1-2, with 7 bases fitting TRBD1. The trim removed 0 bases at V and 10 bases at J, leaving 2 bases unmatched. This CDR3 comprises 12 residues. Germline V gives CDR1 MNHNY, CDR2 SVGAGI (reference sequence). CDR3 coding DNA: TGTGCCAGCAGTTACTCGACAGGGCCCTACACCTTC. Amino acids: CASSYSTGPYTF.

This clone occurred a few times. This sequence joins TRBV29-1 and TRBJ2-2; 7 bases map to TRBD1. Germline CDR1 and CDR2: SQVTM and ANQGSEA. The CDR3 length is 14 residues. Germline trimming cut 4 bases from V and 6 bases from J; bases unmatched to any gene: 8. The CDR3 here is CSVASTGAAGELFF. CDR3 DNA: TGCAGCGTTGCTTCCACAGGGGCGGCCGGGGAGCTGTTTTTT.

The gene calls are TRBV2 and TRBJ1-2; TRBD1 aligns across 7 bases. Germline assignment: CDR1 SNHLY and CDR2 FYNNEI. The CDR3 spans 14 residues. V trimming: 6 bases; J trimming: 4 bases; junction bases outside the gene matches: 8. CDR3: CASSETGMGYGYTF. CDR3 coding DNA: TGTGCCAGCAGCGAGACAGGGATGGGCTATGGCTACACCTTC.

The sample holds a few counts of this clone. The rearrangement links TRBV5-5 to TRBJ1-3; possibly TRBD1 for D (6 bases). The V gene's germline CDR1 is SGHKS and CDR2 YYEKEE (reference sequence). The CDR3 extends over 16 amino acids. V was trimmed by 1 base and J by 0 bases, leaving 11 bases between them. The CDR3 DNA is TGTGCCAGCAGCTTGCAGGGGTACAACTCTGGAAACACCATATATTTT. Translation: CASSLQGYNSGNTIYF.

This clone was counted only a few times. The rearrangement links TRBV6-6 to TRBJ1-1, with D hard to call. Trimming took off 8 bases at V and 4 bases at J, with 8 bases between the two ends. The germline V gene has CDR1 MNHNY and CDR2 SVGAGI (reference sequence). The CDR3 extends over 11 amino acids. CDR3 DNA: TGTGCCAGCGGTTGGGGCACTGAAGCTTTCTTT. Protein product: CASGWGTEAFF.

This chain joins TRBV7-2 and TRBJ2-3; 8 nucleotides agree with TRBD2. This CDR3 has 17 residues. Unmatched junction bases numbered 13, after V lost 5 bases and J lost 3 bases. Germline V gene data show CDR1 as SGHTA and CDR2 as FQGNSA. The CDR3 protein is CASSHQAGVAFTDTQYF. As DNA, the CDR3 is TGTGCCAGCAGCCATCAAGCGGGAGTGGCCTTTACAGATACGCAGTATTTT.

This clone has only a few counts. The rearrangement links TRBV7-6 to TRBJ2-7; D is perhaps TRBD1 (5 bases). Germline CDR1 and CDR2: SGHVS and FNYEAQ. Trimming cost V 3 bases and J 0 bases, with 9 bases left between them. The CDR3 is 14 amino acids. The CDR3 region has the DNA TGTGCCAGCAGCTTCGGAGACAGCTCCTACGAGCAGTACTTC. This sequence encodes CASSFGDSSYEQYF.